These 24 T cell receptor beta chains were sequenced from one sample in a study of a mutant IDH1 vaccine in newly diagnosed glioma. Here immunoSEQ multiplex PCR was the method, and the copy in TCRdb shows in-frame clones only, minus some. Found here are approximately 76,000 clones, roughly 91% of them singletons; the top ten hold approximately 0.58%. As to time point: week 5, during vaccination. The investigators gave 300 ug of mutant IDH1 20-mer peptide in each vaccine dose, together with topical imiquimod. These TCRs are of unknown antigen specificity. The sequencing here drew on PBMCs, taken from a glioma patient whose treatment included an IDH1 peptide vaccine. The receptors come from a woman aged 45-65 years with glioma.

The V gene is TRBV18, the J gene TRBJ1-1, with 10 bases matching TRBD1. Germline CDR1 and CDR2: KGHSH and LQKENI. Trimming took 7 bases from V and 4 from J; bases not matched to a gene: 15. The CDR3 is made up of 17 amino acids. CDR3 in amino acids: CASWRQGAGKGGTEAFF. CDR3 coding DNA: TGTGCCAGCTGGCGACAGGGGGCAGGAAAGGGAGGCACTGAAGCTTTCTTT. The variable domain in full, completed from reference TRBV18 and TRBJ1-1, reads NAGVMQNPRHLVRRRGQEARLRCSPMKGHSHVYWYRQLPEEGLKFMVYLQKENIIDESGMPKERFSAEFPKEGPSILRIQQVVRGDSAAYFCASWRQGAGKGGTEAFFGQGTRLTVV.

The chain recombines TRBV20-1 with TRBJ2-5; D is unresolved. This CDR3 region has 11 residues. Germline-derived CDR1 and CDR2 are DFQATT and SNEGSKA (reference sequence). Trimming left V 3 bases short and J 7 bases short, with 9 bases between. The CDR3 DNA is TGCAGTGCTAGGACCCAACGGACCCAGTACTTC. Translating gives CSARTQRTQYF.

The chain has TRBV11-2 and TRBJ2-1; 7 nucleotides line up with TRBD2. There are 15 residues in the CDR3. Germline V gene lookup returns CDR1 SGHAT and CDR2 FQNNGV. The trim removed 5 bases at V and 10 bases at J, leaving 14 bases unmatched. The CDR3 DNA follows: TGTGCCAGCAGCACCAGCGGACTAGGGGTTTACGAGCAGTTCTTC. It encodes CASSTSGLGVYEQFF.

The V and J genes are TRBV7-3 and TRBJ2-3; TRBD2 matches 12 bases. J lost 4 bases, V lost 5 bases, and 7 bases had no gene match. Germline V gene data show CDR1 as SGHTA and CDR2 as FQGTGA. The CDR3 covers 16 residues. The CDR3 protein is CASSPPSGRAADTQYF. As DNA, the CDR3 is TGTGCCAGCAGCCCACCTAGCGGGAGGGCAGCAGATACGCAGTATTTT.

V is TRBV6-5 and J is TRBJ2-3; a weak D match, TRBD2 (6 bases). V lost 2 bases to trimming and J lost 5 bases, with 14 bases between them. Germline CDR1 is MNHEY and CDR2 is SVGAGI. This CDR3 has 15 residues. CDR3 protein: CASSYAAREVDTQYF. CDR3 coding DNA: TGTGCCAGCAGTTACGCGGCTAGGGAGGTAGATACGCAGTATTTT.

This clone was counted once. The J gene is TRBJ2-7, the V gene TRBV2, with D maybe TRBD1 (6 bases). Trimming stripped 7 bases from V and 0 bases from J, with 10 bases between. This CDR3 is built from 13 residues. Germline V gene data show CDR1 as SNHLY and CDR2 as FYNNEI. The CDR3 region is CASNKQGSYEQYF. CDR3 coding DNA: TGTGCCAGCAACAAACAGGGCTCCTACGAGCAGTACTTC.

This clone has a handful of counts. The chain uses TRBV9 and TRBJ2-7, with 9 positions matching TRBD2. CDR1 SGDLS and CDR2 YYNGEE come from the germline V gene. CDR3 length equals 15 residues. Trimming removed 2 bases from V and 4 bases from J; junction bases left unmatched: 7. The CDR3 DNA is TGTGCCAGCAGCGTCTTAGCGGGAGAAACTTACGAGCAGTACTTC. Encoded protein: CASSVLAGETYEQYF.

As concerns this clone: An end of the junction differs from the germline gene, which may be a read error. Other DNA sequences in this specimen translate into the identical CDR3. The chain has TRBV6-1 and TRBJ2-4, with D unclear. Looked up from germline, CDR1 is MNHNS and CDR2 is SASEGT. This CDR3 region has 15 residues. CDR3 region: CASSEQLIAKNIQYF. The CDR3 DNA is TGTGCCAGCAGTGAACAATTAATAGCCAAAAACATTCAGTACTTT.

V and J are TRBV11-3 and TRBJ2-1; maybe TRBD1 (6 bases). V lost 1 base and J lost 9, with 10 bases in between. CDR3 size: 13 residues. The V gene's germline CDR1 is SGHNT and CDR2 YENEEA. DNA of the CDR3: TGTGCCAGCAGCTTAGCCTACAGGGTTGAGCAGTTCTTC. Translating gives CASSLAYRVEQFF.

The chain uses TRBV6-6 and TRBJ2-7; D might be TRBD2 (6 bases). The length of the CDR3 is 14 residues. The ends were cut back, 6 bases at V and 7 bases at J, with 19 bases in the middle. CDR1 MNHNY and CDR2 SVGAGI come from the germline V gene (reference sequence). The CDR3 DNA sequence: TGTGCCAGCAGCCCACGGGGAGGAGGGTCGGAGCAGTACTTC. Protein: CASSPRGGGSEQYF.

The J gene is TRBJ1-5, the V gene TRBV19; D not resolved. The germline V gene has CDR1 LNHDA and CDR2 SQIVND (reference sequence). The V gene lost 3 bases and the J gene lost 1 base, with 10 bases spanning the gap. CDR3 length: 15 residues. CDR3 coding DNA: TGTGCCAGTAGTATCCGAGGAGGAAGCAATCAGCCCCAGCATTTT. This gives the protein CASSIRGGSNQPQHF.

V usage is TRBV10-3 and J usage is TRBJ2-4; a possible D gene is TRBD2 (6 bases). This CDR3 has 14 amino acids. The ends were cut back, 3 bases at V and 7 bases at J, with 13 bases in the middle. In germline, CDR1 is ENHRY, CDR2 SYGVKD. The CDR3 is CAISDTMAGNIQYF. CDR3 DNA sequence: TGTGCCATCAGTGATACAATGGCGGGGAACATTCAGTACTTC.

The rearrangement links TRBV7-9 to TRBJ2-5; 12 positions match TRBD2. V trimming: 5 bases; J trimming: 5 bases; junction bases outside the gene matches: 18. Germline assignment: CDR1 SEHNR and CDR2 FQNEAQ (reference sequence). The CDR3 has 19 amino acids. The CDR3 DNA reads TGTGCCAGCAGCGTAGGGAGGCTAGCGGGAGGGCCGAGCGAGGAGACCCAGTACTTC. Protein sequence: CASSVGRLAGGPSEETQYF.

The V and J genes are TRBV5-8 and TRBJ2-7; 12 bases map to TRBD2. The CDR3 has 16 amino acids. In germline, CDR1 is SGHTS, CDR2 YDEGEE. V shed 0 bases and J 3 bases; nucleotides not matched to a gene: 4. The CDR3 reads CASSLGLAGAHYEQYF. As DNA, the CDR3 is TGTGCCAGCAGCTTGGGACTAGCGGGAGCCCACTACGAGCAGTACTTC.

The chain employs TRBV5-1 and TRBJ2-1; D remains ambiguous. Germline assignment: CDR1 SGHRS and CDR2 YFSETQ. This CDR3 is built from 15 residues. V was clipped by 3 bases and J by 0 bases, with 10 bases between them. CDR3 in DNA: TGCGCCAGCAGCTCGGACGGAAGCTCCTACAATGAGCAGTTCTTC. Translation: CASSSDGSSYNEQFF.

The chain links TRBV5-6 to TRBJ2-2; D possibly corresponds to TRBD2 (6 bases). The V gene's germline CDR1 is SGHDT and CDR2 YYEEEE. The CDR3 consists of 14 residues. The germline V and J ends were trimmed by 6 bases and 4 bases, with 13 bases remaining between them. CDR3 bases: TGTGCCAGCAAACCGGACGGGGGCACCGGGGAGCTGTTTTTT. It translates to CASKPDGGTGELFF.

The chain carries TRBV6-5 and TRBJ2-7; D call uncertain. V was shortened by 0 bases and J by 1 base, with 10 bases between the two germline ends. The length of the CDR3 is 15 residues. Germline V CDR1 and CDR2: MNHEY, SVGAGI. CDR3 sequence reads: CASSYSALISYEQYF. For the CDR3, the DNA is TGTGCCAGCAGTTACTCTGCCCTAATTTCCTACGAGCAGTACTTC.

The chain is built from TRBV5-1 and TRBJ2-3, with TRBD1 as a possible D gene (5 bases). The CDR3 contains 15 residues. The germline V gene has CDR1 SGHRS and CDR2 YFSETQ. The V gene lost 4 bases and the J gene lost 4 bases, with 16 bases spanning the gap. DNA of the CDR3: TGCGCCAGCAGCCAAAATGGGGCGACGGCAGATACGCAGTATTTT. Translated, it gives CASSQNGATADTQYF.

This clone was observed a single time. The CDR3 sequence: CASSLAPDEQYF. Here the CDR3 DNA reads TGTGCCAGCAGCTTAGCACCCGACGAGCAGTACTTC. V usage is TRBV7-9 and J usage is TRBJ2-7; D ambiguous. In germline, CDR1 is SEHNR, CDR2 FQNEAQ (reference sequence). V was trimmed by 0 bases and J by 5 bases, leaving 5 bases between them. This CDR3 is built from 12 residues. Based on the CDR3 plus reference TRBV7-9 and TRBJ2-7, the full variable domain is DTGVSQNPRHKITKRGQNVTFRCDPISEHNRLYWYRQTLGQGPEFLTYFQNEAQLEKSRLLSDRFSAERPKGSFSTLEIQRTEQGDSAMYLCASSLAPDEQYFGPGTRLTVT.

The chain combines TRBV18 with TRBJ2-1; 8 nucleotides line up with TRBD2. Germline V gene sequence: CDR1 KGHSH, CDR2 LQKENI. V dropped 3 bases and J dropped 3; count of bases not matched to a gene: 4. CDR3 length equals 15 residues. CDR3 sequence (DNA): TGTGCCAGCTCACCGGGGCGGGAGGACTACAATGAGCAGTTCTTC. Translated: CASSPGREDYNEQFF.

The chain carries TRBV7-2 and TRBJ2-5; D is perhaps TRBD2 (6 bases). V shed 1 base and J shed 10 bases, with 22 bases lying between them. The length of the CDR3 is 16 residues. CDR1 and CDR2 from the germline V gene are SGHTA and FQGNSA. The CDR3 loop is CASSLGSGSGVGGQYF. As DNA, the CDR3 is TGTGCCAGCAGCTTAGGGAGCGGGTCGGGAGTGGGGGGCCAGTACTTC.

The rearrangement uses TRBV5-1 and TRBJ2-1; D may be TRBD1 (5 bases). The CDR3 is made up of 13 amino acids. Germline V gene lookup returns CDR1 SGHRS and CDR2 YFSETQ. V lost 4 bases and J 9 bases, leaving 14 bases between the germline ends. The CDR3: CASSPQGSAEQFF. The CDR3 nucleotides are TGCGCCAGCAGCCCTCAGGGATCGGCTGAGCAGTTCTTC.

CDR3 DNA sequence: TGTGCCACCAGCGCCCTCGGGGGCGAGCAGTACTTC. It yields the protein CATSALGGEQYF. V is TRBV15 and J is TRBJ2-7, with D possibly TRBD2 on 6 matching bases. The CDR3 has 12 amino acids. The V and J ends lost 5 bases and 6 bases respectively, with 11 bases between them. CDR1 is LNHNV, CDR2 YYDKDF, per germline (reference sequence).

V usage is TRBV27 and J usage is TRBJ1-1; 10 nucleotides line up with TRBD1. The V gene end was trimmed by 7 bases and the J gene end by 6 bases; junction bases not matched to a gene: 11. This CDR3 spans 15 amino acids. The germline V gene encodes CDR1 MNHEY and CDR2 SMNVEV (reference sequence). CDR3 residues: CASKGTGVNSPEAFF. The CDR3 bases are TGTGCCAGCAAAGGGACAGGGGTAAATAGCCCTGAAGCTTTCTTT.